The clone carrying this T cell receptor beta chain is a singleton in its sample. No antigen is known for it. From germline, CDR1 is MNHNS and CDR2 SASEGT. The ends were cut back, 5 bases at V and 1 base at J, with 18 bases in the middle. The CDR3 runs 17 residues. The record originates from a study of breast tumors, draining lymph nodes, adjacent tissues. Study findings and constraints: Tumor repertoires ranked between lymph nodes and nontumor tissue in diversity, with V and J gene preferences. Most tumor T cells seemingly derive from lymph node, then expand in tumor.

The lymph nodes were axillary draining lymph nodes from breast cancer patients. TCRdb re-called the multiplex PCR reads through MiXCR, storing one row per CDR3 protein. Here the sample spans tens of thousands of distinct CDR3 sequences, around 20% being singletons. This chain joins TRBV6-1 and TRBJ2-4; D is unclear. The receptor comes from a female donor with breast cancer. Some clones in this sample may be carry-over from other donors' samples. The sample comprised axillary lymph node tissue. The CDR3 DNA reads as TGTGCCAGCAGTCGAAACCCTCGCCGGGTTGCCAAAAACATTCAGTACTTC. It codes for CASSRNPRRVAKNIQYF.